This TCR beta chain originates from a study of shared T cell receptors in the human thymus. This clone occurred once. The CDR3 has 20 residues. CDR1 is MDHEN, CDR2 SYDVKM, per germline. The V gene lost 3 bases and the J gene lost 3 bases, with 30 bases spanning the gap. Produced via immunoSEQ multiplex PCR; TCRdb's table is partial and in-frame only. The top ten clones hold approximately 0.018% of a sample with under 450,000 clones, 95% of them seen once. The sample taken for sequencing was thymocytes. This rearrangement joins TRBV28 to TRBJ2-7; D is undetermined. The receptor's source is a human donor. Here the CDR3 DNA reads TGTGCCAGCAGTTTGGGCAGCCAGCAACGCCCTCGATCCGACTGCTACGAGCAGTACTTC. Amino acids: CASSLGSQQRPRSDCYEQYF.